This TCR beta chain was retrieved from a study of blood T cell repertoires in COVID-19 (dated by TCRdb to the early 2020s). Some background on the complete study: Samples from collaborators originated in the United States, Italy and Spain and spanned both the acute and convalescent phases of COVID-19. The material from the prospective study consisted of cDNA or gDNA derived from T cells, B-cell-depleted T cells, or PBMCs. Deeply sampled blood TCRbeta repertoires from subjects exposed to, actively infected with, or recovered from COVID-19 were included in the dataset. The repertoires were released in a freely available public database meant as a resource for research on the immune response to SARS-CoV-2. Samples came from the ongoing ImmuneRACE study (first 160 participants) plus 1,254 subjects from 6 global collaborators. The sample metadata nearly always contained a de-identified subject ID, COVID-19 status, age in years and sex. Where HLA class I and class II types were available, the types were taken from metadata supplied by the sample provider, not from assay-based typing. What the study reported, not specific to this receptor: Clinical and demographic metadata were provided uncurated, with the amount varying by source and participant.

The immunoSEQ Assay, a bias-controlled multiplex PCR, was used to amplify TCRbeta CDR3 regions from genomic DNA. The study's processing was this. The number of nucleated cells in each sample was estimated by amplification of reference gene primers within the assay. Sequence reads were collapsed and filtered to measure the absolute abundance of every unique TCRbeta CDR3 rearrangement. For each sample, productive Simpson clonality was calculated as the square root of Simpson's diversity index across productive rearrangements. TCRdb holds this immuneACCESS table with in-frame rearrangements only. Some clones are missing; in checked studies, unresolved V genes explain under half, and the rest has no known cause. That table furnishes V, J and clone size, whereas the DNA furnished D and trimming. This sample has 40,000 or so clones in its table, and roughly 80% of those were observed once. The ten largest clones represent approximately 9.1% of the sample.

Trimmed from V: 2 bases; trimmed from J: 4 bases; junction bases lacking a gene match: 1. CDR1 and CDR2, per the germline V gene, are SGHTA and FQGNSA. From cysteine to phenylalanine, the CDR3 is 15 amino acids long. Of all the DNA, just the CDR3 is kept, 45 bases in frame from base 1. Collaborating institutions collected whole blood in K2EDTA tubes following their own protocols. For TCRbeta analysis, collaborators shipped samples in one of three forms: frozen whole blood, isolated PBMCs, or DNA extracted from either of those sample types. Notes on this clone: This receptor's antigen is unknown. No much larger clonotype is one base removed from it; base qualities were not supplied.

The rearranged chain carries TRBV7-2 and TRBJ1-6, with TRBD1 matching 8 junction bases. Input material: peripheral blood. This clonotype was sampled from a man between 60 and 75 years old in a cohort sampled during active COVID-19. CDR3 loop: CASSLQGAYNSPLHF. The base sequence is TGTGCCAGCAGCTTACAGGGGGCGTATAATTCACCCCTCCACTTT.